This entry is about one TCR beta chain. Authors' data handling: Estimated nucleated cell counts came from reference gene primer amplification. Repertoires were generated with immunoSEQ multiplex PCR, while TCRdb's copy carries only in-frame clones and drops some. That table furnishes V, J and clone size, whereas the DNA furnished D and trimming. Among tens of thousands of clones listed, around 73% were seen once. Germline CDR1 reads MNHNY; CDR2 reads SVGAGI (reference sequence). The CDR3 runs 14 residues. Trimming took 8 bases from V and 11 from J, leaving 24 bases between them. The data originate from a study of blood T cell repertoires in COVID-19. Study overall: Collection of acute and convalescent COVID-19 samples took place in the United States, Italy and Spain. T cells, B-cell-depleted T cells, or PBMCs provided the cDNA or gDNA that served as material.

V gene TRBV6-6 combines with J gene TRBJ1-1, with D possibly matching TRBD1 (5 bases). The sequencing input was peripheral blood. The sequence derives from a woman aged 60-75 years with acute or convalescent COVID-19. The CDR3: CASLPIGQGSAAFF. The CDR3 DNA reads TGTGCCAGCTTACCGATAGGGCAGGGTTCAGCGGCTTTCTTT.